The present entry profiles one T cell receptor (beta chain) with its context. This specimen comes from a study of OX40 agonist ivuxolimab in advanced cancers. Peripheral blood came from all dose cohorts at three timepoints. Sequencing was performed with immunoSEQ multiplex PCR; in TCRdb, only in-frame clones are kept and a portion is missing. This repertoire shows 51,000 or so clones, about four fifths found once; its top ten account for under 2%. The receptor's source is an adult with an advanced solid tumor such as melanoma, head and neck, liver or kidney cancer. The sequences come from CD4+ or CD8+ T cells sorted from blood, collected in a trial of the OX40 agonist ivuxolimab.

CDR3 region: CAISDWGLAGSSTDTQYF. As DNA, the CDR3 is TGTGCCATCAGTGACTGGGGACTAGCAGGATCTAGCACAGATACGCAGTATTTT. This rearrangement joins TRBV10-3 to TRBJ2-3; 9 nucleotides align to TRBD2. V shed 3 bases, J shed 0 bases, and the junction held 10 bases outside the gene matches. Germline V gene lookup returns CDR1 ENHRY and CDR2 SYGVKD. The CDR3 consists of 18 residues.